The T cell receptor (beta chain) described here comes from a study of identical twins. CDR3 length: 14 amino acids. Between the trimmed V and J ends, which lost 6 bases and 0 bases, there was a span of 11 bases. A universal primer site was incorporated via template switching, and the cDNA contained unique molecular identifiers. From the 5' RACE reads, TCRdb called clonotypes with MiXCR, one entry per CDR3 protein. The sample consists of some 240,000 distinct CDR3 sequences, roughly a tenth of them appearing once. Study-wide results and limits: Those out-of-frame alpha sequences shared by twins showed an excess of low generation probability. Modelling underestimated the level of out-of-frame TCR alpha sharing observed in monozygotic twins.

This clonotype was seen at least ten times. Its antigen is unidentified. This clonotype was sampled from a man aged 50 to 60 in good health. The sequencing input was memory T cells sorted from blood. J is TRBJ1-1 and V is TRBV12-3 or TRBV12-4; perhaps TRBD1 as D (6 bases). The CDR3 DNA sequence: TGTGCCAGCAGCTTGGGACAACTGAACACTGAAGCTTTCTTT. Protein: CASSLGQLNTEAFF.